A selection of T cell receptor beta chains follows, all from one sample in a study of regulatory T cells in long-lasting Graves disease. TCRdb re-called the multiplex PCR reads through MiXCR, storing one row per CDR3 protein. The table shows a few hundred thousand distinct CDR3 sequences, with roughly 15% occurring only once. These data also featured in a second study, about T cells in Graves' hyperthyroidism and ophthalmopathy.

The sample here was peripheral blood mononuclear cells (PBMCs), taken at new diagnosis, from a patient treated with antithyroid drugs. Every receptor here comes from a woman aged 18-29 years with Graves disease. The CDR3 runs from the conserved cysteine through the conserved F or W. D genes are given only for firm matches. Expanded clones are given a class, and other clones once, few, many or no size at all.

>TRBV28|many|TRBJ1-5|TRBD1
TGTGCCAGCAGTTTATTCGGGACAGGGGGTTTTCAGCCCCAGCATTTT
CASSLFGTGGFQPQHF
>TRBV4-1|.|TRBJ1-5|.
TGCGCCAGCAGCCCAGCCCCTGGGGGGGAGCAGCCCCAGCATTTT
CASSPAPGGEQPQHF
>TRBV7-8|many|TRBJ2-1|.
TGTGCCAGCAGCTTAGGAGGGAGAGGGGCCTACAATGAGCAGTTCTTC
CASSLGGRGAYNEQFF
>TRBV18|many|TRBJ2-1|TRBD1
TGTGCCAGCTCACCGGGACAGAACAATGAGCAGTTCTTC
CASSPGQNNEQFF
>TRBV18|many|TRBJ1-1|TRBD1
TGTGCCAGCTCCTTCAGCGGGGACAGGGGCGAAGCTTTCTTT
CASSFSGDRGEAFF
>TRBV11-2|many|TRBJ2-7|TRBD1
TGTGCCAGCAGCATCGGACAGGGGACGGAGTACTTC
CASSIGQGTEYF
>TRBV2|many|TRBJ2-7|TRBD2
TGTGCCAGCACCCGGGACCCGGGGGGTGGCGAGCAGTACTTC
CASTRDPGGGEQYF
>TRBV18|many|TRBJ2-5|TRBD2
TGTGCCAGCTCACCGGGACTAAGGGAGACCCAGTACTTC
CASSPGLRETQYF
>TRBV3-1|.|TRBJ1-6|.
TGTGCCAGCAGCCAATCCCAGTTCTATAATTCACCCCTCCACTTT
CASSQSQFYNSPLHF
>TRBV7-2|.|TRBJ2-7|TRBD2
TGTGCCAGCAGCTCATTCCGGGGGCGGACTAGCGGGAGGGCAGTGCAGTACTTC
CASSSFRGRTSGRAVQYF
>TRBV5-1|many|TRBJ2-7|TRBD1
TGCGCCAGCACCTCGGGACAGGGGTCCTCCGAGCAGTACTTC
CASTSGQGSSEQYF
>TRBV30|.|TRBJ2-2|.
TGTGCTGGGCAGGGGACCTCGAACACCGGGGAGCTGTTTTTT
CAGQGTSNTGELFF
>TRBV27|many|TRBJ2-1|.
TGTGCCACCGTGGACAGCAATGAGCAGTTCTTC
CATVDSNEQFF
>TRBV20-1|many|TRBJ2-1|TRBD2
TGCAGTGCGCAACCGGGACTAGCGGGAGGAGAGCAGTTCTTC
CSAQPGLAGGEQFF
>TRBV18|many|TRBJ2-7|.
TGTGCCAGCTCACCAGCCGTAAGAGGGGAGCAGTACTTC
CASSPAVRGEQYF
>TRBV28|many|TRBJ2-1|TRBD2
TGTGCCAGCAGTATACGGACTAGCGGGAGGGTTGAGCAGTTCTTC
CASSIRTSGRVEQFF
>TRBV5-1|many|TRBJ2-1|.
TGCGCCAGCAGCTTGGCTCCAGCGGCCGACTTTAATGAGCAGTTCTTC
CASSLAPAADFNEQFF
>TRBV5-1|many|TRBJ1-4|.
TGCGCCAGCAGAGCGGTTAATGAAAAACTGTTTTTT
CASRAVNEKLFF
>TRBV11-2|many|TRBJ2-7|.
TGTGCCAGCAGCATTGCGTGGGGGCAGTACGAGCAGTACTTC
CASSIAWGQYEQYF
>TRBV29-1|once|TRBJ2-1|TRBD2
TGCAGCGTGGCAGGGACTAGCGGGGTATACAATGAGCAGTTCTTC
CSVAGTSGVYNEQFF
>TRBV3-1|.|TRBJ2-1|.
TGTGCCAGTGGTTTGCGGGGCACATACAATGAGCAGTTCTTC
CASGLRGTYNEQFF
>TRBV6-1|.|TRBJ2-1|TRBD2
TGTGCCAGCATTTCTGAGACTAGCGGGAGTGGGGAGCAGTTCTTC
CASISETSGSGEQFF
>TRBV7-3|few|TRBJ2-1|.
TGTGCCAGCAGCGCGAACAGGAAGAGCTCCTACAATGAGCAGTTCTTC
CASSANRKSSYNEQFF
>TRBV11-2|many|TRBJ2-7|TRBD2
TGTGCCAGCAGCTTAGAACTAGCGGGAGCCTACGAGCAGTACTTC
CASSLELAGAYEQYF
>TRBV7-6|many|TRBJ2-7|.
TGTGCCAGCAGCCCGACCCCGTCCCTCGGACTGATTGAATCCGAGCAGTACTTC
CASSPTPSLGLIESEQYF
>TRBV30|many|TRBJ1-1|.
TGTGCCGGGCGGAGGGAGGTTGAGACTGAAGCTTTCTTT
CAGRREVETEAFF
>TRBV28|few|TRBJ2-3|TRBD2
TGTGCCAGCAGTTTAAGTCTAGCGGGAGCAGATACGCAGTATTTT
CASSLSLAGADTQYF
>TRBV11-3|many|TRBJ2-3|.
TGTGCCAGCAGCTTAACGCCTACGGTGGCAGATACGCAGTATTTT
CASSLTPTVADTQYF
>TRBV6-1|.|TRBJ1-5|.
TGTGCCAGCAGCGACATCGGGGGAGGGGGAAATCAGCCCCAGCATTTT
CASSDIGGGGNQPQHF
>TRBV13|few|TRBJ2-1|TRBD2
TGTGCCAGCAGCTCGCCGGGGGAGGGCCTCTACAATGAGCAGTTCTTC
CASSSPGEGLYNEQFF
>TRBV24-1|few|TRBJ1-2|TRBD1
TGTGCCACCAGTGATCGAAGGACAGGGATTTATGGCTACACCTTC
CATSDRRTGIYGYTF
>TRBV6-2/TRBV6-3|few|TRBJ2-1|TRBD2
TGTGCCAGCAGTGGGAGGGCCCTCAATGAGCAGTTCTTC
CASSGRALNEQFF
>TRBV28|many|TRBJ1-1|.
TGTGCCAGCGGCGAGCAGCGGGACGCTGAAGCTTTCTTT
CASGEQRDAEAFF
>TRBV7-3|.|TRBJ1-1|.
TGTGCCAGCAGCTTAGCACCGAGAACTGAAGCTTTCTTT
CASSLAPRTEAFF
>TRBV4-1|.|TRBJ2-2|.
TGCGCCAGCAGCCAAGTTGAGCGGTCGAACACCGGGGAGCTGTTTTTT
CASSQVERSNTGELFF
>TRBV25-1|.|TRBJ2-3|.
TGTGCCAGCAGTGATCAGCGGACCACAGATACGCAGTATTTT
CASSDQRTTDTQYF
>TRBV5-1|few|TRBJ1-1|.
TGCGCCAGCAGCTTGGATAGCGGAGGCGGAACTGAAGCTTTCTTT
CASSLDSGGGTEAFF
>TRBV25-1|.|TRBJ2-7|.
TGTGCCAGCAGTCTTAGCGGCTCCCTCCACGAGCAGTACTTC
CASSLSGSLHEQYF
>TRBV5-1|few|TRBJ2-7|TRBD2
TGCGCCAGCAGCCCCACTAGCGTTGGGGGCGAGCAGTACTTC
CASSPTSVGGEQYF
>TRBV6-6|many|TRBJ2-1|.
TGTGCCAGCAGTTACTCGGGGGGGGCAAATGAGCAGTTCTTC
CASSYSGGANEQFF
>TRBV5-1|many|TRBJ2-7|TRBD2
TGCGCCAGCAGCTCCGGACTAGCGGGAGGTTCTGGTTCCTACGAGCAGTACTTC
CASSSGLAGGSGSYEQYF
>TRBV2|many|TRBJ1-2|.
TGTGCCAGCAGCTGGGCCGGACGGATCTACACCTTC
CASSWAGRIYTF
>TRBV12-3/TRBV12-4|many|TRBJ1-1|TRBD1
TGTGCCTCCACCCGGGGACAGGGGGTGGATCGGACTGAAGCTTTCTTT
CASTRGQGVDRTEAFF
>TRBV4-1|many|TRBJ2-7|.
TGCGCCAGCAGCCAAGATACCCGGAAGCAGTACTTC
CASSQDTRKQYF
>TRBV27|.|TRBJ2-3|TRBD1
TGTGCCAGCAGTTTGAGGCAGGGGGCTTCATGCACAGATACGCAGTATTTT
CASSLRQGASCTDTQYF
>TRBV4-1|few|TRBJ1-2|.
TGCGCCAGCAGCCACGGTGGACAGAGAACCACCAACTATGGCTACACCTTC
CASSHGGQRTTNYGYTF
>TRBV29-1|many|TRBJ2-3|.
TGCAGCGTTGACATGGGCACAGATACGCAGTATTTT
CSVDMGTDTQYF
>TRBV12-3/TRBV12-4|many|TRBJ1-2|.
TGTGCCAGCAGTCCCTTGGACAGTTCAATTTATGGCTACACCTTC
CASSPLDSSIYGYTF
>TRBV5-1|many|TRBJ2-1|TRBD2
TGCGCCAGCAGCAAGGGACTAGCGGGAGGGCCGGGTGAGCAGTTCTTC
CASSKGLAGGPGEQFF
>TRBV6-2/TRBV6-3|many|TRBJ1-1|TRBD1
TGTGCCAGCAGTTCCCCACAGGGGAAAAACACTGAAGCTTTCTTT
CASSSPQGKNTEAFF
>TRBV11-2|many|TRBJ2-5|.
TGTGCCAGCAGTTATGCAAGAGGGACCCAGTACTTC
CASSYARGTQYF
>TRBV6-5|few|TRBJ2-2|.
TGTGCCAGCAGTTTTTACAGGGACACCGGGGAGCTGTTTTTT
CASSFYRDTGELFF